These 15 T cell receptor beta chains share one sample of origin, sequenced in a study of T cells in women clearing cervical HPV infection. Libraries were prepared by immunoSEQ multiplex PCR; TCRdb keeps only in-frame clonotypes and omits some of them. The sample table includes about 22,000 clones. The source material was blood buffy coat. The receptors shown here come from a woman between 18 and 75 years old with a cervical HPV16 infection that either progressed to CIN3+ or cleared (not recorded which).

With respect to this clone: The CDR3 end is not reached by the read, which stops 3 residues before it; the germline J gene fills it in. The rearrangement joins TRBV20-1 to TRBJ2-1; no clear D. The V end was cut by 5 bases, the J end by 7 bases, with 18 bases between. The CDR3 has 14 residues. CDR1 is DFQATT, CDR2 SNEGSKA, per germline (reference sequence). The sequenced part of the CDR3 DNA is TGCAGTGCTTTAGCAAGTCTTAACAAAAATGAG. Its protein product is CSALASLNKNE. The CDR3 in its entirety is CSALASLNKNEQFF.

About this clone: The read gets to within 3 residues of the CDR3 end, and the germline J gene fills in the rest. J is TRBJ1-3 and V is TRBV2; a possible D gene is TRBD1 (6 bases). Per germline, CDR1 SNHLY and CDR2 FYNNEI. CDR3 length: 13 amino acids. The V end was cut by 6 bases, the J end by 4 bases, with 10 bases between. The CDR3 region is CASRQGSGNTIYF. CDR3 DNA (partial): TGTGCCAGCAGGCAGGGGTCAGGAAACACC.

As for this clone: The CDR3 goes on 3 residues after the read ends, and that part is filled in from the germline J gene. This chain connects TRBV18 to TRBJ2-3; D is uncertain. The V end lost 6 bases, the J end lost 1 base, and 11 bases lay between the germline ends. Germline loops: CDR1 KGHSH, CDR2 LQKENI. The CDR3 extends over 14 amino acids. CDR3 bases read: TGTGCCAGCTCCCCGCCCGCGGGCACAGATACG. Translation: CASSPPAGTDT. The CDR3, in full, reads CASSPPAGTDTQYF.

Worth noting for this clone: The CDR3 goes on 3 residues after the read ends, and that part is filled in from the germline J gene. J is TRBJ2-7 and V is TRBV7-9, with 7 bases lining up with TRBD2. The CDR3 sequence is 14 residues long. V shed 4 bases, J shed 1 base, and the junction held 4 bases outside the gene matches. CDR1 and CDR2 from the germline V gene are SEHNR and FQNEAQ (reference sequence). The CDR3 loop is CASSWGAGSYEQYF. CDR3 DNA, as far as it was read: TGTGCCAGCAGCTGGGGAGCGGGATCCTACGAG.

As regards this clone: The read halts 3 residues ahead of the CDR3 end, with the missing end drawn from the germline J gene. This chain uses TRBV10-3 with TRBJ2-1; TRBD1 is a possible D gene (6 bases). V was cut by 2 bases and J by 1 base, with 12 bases left in between. The germline V gene encodes CDR1 ENHRY and CDR2 SYGVKD. This CDR3 is built from 16 residues. The CDR3: CAISERGTASYNEQFF. The CDR3 bases that were read are TGTGCCATCAGTGAGAGGGGGACGGCATCCTACAATGAG.

Comments on this clone: The CDR3 end lies 3 residues beyond the end of the read and is filled in from the germline J gene. The J gene is TRBJ2-1, the V gene TRBV10-1, with 11 nucleotides matching TRBD2. V lost 8 bases to trimming and J lost 3 bases; unmatched junction nucleotides: 3. This CDR3 is 14 amino acids long. Germline CDR1 WNHNN, CDR2 SYGVQD (reference sequence). The part of the CDR3 DNA that was read is TGCGCCAGCTCGACTAGCGGGGACTACAATGAG. This sequence encodes CASSTSGDYNE. The whole CDR3 reads CASSTSGDYNEQFF.

Worth noting for this clone: The read terminates 3 residues ahead of where the CDR3 ends, so the germline J gene completes it. The chain couples TRBV19 to TRBJ2-2, with TRBD2 as a possible D gene (5 bases). Trimming removed 7 bases at V and 0 bases at J, with 18 bases between. From germline, CDR1 is LNHDA and CDR2 SQIVND (reference sequence). The CDR3 has 17 amino acids. The CDR3 bases that were read are TGTGCCAGTACCGATCCGGCGGAGGCTTCGAACACCGGGGAG. Its protein is CASTDPAEASNTGE. The CDR3 as a whole reads CASTDPAEASNTGELFF.

As concerns this clone: The read terminates 3 residues ahead of where the CDR3 ends, so the germline J gene completes it. The V call is TRBV12-3 or TRBV12-4, the J call TRBJ2-5; TRBD2 matches at 15 bases. V was pared by 5 bases and J by 5 bases, with 6 bases of the junction left unmatched. CDR3 length: 16 amino acids. The CDR3 reads CASSHGLAGGGETQYF. The part of the CDR3 DNA that was read is TGTGCCAGCAGTCACGGACTAGCGGGAGGGGGTGAGACC.

About this clone: The sequenced fragment ends 3 residues before the CDR3 boundary, so the rest is inferred from the germline J gene. The chain recombines TRBV18 with TRBJ2-3, with TRBD2 matching 10 bases. V dropped 2 bases and J dropped 5; count of bases not matched to a gene: 4. The CDR3 consists of 15 residues. Germline V gene data show CDR1 as KGHSH and CDR2 as LQKENI. The CDR3 bases that were read are TGTGCCAGCTCACCAGGACTAGCGGAGTTAGATACG. Encoded protein: CASSPGLAELDT. The CDR3 as a whole reads CASSPGLAELDTQYF. Full variable domain (outside the CDR3, taken from reference TRBV18 and TRBJ2-3): NAGVMQNPRHLVRRRGQEARLRCSPMKGHSHVYWYRQLPEEGLKFMVYLQKENIIDESGMPKERFSAEFPKEGPSILRIQQVVRGDSAAYFCASSPGLAELDTQYFGPGTRLTVL.

Turning to this clone: The read terminates 3 residues ahead of where the CDR3 ends, so the germline J gene completes it. The chain is built from TRBV5-6 and TRBJ2-7; TRBD1 aligns across 7 bases. The germline V gene encodes CDR1 SGHDT and CDR2 YYEEEE. This CDR3 has 14 residues. The J segment lost 3 bases and the V segment lost 3 bases, leaving 6 bases of the junction unmatched. CDR3 residues: CASSSTGTLYEQYF. CDR3 DNA (partial): TGTGCCAGCAGCTCGACAGGGACCCTCTACGAG.

A note on this clone: The read halts 3 residues ahead of the CDR3 end, with the missing end drawn from the germline J gene. V and J are TRBV20-1 and TRBJ2-7, with TRBD2 matching 10 bases. The CDR3 contains 15 residues. Germline values: CDR1 DFQATT, CDR2 SNEGSKA (reference sequence). V trimming: 6 bases; J trimming: 3 bases; junction bases outside the gene matches: 11. The CDR3 bases that were read are TGCAGTGCCCCTCCCTCAAGCGGGAGGGTCTACGAG. Its protein product is CSAPPSSGRVYE. The full CDR3 protein reads CSAPPSSGRVYEQYF.

The part of the CDR3 DNA that was read is TGTGCCAGCAGCCACGGATGGGGGGGCTATGGC. Encoded protein: CASSHGWGGYG. The CDR3 reads in full as CASSHGWGGYGYTF. The chain combines TRBV4-2 with TRBJ1-2; maybe TRBD1 (5 bases). The read comes to an end 3 residues before the CDR3 does, leaving the germline J gene to fill in the end. The CDR3 runs to 14 residues. V lost 3 bases and J lost 4, with 12 bases in between. Germline CDR1 is LGHNA and CDR2 is YNFKEQ.

In the case of this clone: The read falls 3 residues short of the CDR3 end, and the missing part is taken from the germline J gene. The rearrangement links TRBV29-1 to TRBJ1-1; possible D gene TRBD1, 5 bases. Germline V lookup: CDR1 SQVTM, CDR2 ANQGSEA. There are 12 residues in the CDR3. Trimming removed 7 bases from V and 5 bases from J, with 14 bases in between. The CDR3 is CSGLTGGTEAFF. The sequenced CDR3 bases are TGCAGCGGCCTAACGGGGGGGACTGAA.

Notes on this clone: Read data end 3 residues before the CDR3 end; the end is taken from the germline J gene. V usage is TRBV2 and J usage is TRBJ2-3; D is ambiguous. Trimming stripped 3 bases from V and 3 bases from J, with 16 bases between. There are 16 residues in the CDR3. Germline V CDR1 and CDR2: SNHLY, FYNNEI. CDR3 DNA (partial): TGTGCCAGCAGTGACTACCCCATTGATATAACAGATACG. As protein: CASSDYPIDITDT. The whole CDR3 sequence is CASSDYPIDITDTQYF.

In the case of this clone: The read is 3 residues too short to cover the CDR3 end, so that end is filled in from the germline J gene. The V gene is TRBV2, the J gene TRBJ1-5; possible D gene TRBD1, 5 bases. Looked up from germline, CDR1 is SNHLY and CDR2 is FYNNEI. The CDR3 extends over 15 amino acids. V was shortened by 3 bases and J by 1 base, with 10 bases between the two germline ends. The DNA read from the CDR3 is TGTGCCAGCAGTGACGGGGGGTTGAGCAATCAGCCC. Protein: CASSDGGLSNQP. The full CDR3 protein is CASSDGGLSNQPQHF.